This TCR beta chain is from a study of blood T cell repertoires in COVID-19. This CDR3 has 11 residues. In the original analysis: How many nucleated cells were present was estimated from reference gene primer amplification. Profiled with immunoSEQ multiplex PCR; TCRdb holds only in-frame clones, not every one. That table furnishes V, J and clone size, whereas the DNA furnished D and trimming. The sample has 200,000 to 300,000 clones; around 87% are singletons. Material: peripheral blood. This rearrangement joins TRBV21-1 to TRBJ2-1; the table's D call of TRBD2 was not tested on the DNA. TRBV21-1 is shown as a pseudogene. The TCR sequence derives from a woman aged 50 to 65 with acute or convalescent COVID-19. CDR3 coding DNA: TGTGCCAGCAGCAATGAGGATGAGCAGTTCTTC. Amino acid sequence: CASSNEDEQFF.